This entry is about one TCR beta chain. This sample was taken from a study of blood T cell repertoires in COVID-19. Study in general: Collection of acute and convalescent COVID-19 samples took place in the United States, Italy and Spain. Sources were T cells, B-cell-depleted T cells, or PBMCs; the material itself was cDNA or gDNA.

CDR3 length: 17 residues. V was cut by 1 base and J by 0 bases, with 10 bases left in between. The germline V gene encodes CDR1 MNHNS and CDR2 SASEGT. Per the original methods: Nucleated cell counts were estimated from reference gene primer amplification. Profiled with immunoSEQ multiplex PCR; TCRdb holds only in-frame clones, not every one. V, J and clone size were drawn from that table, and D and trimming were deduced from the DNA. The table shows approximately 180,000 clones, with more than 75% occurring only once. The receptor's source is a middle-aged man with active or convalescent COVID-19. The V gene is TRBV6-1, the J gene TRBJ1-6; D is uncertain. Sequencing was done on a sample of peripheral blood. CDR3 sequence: CASSEGGRSSYNSPLHF. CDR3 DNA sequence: TGTGCCAGCAGTGAAGGCGGAAGGAGCTCCTATAATTCACCCCTCCACTTT.